These 9 T cell receptor beta chains were all obtained from the same sample, sequenced in a study of cytomegalovirus exposure and HLA in healthy donors. Vbeta (60) and Jbeta (13) primers were used in the PCR. Data came from immunoSEQ multiplex PCR; TCRdb stores just in-frame clones and leaves some out. The sample holds approximately 100,000 clones; under 75% are singletons and the top ten take roughly 2%. The sequenced sample was PBMCs. The receptors originated from a human donor in good health.

This chain connects TRBV6-6 to TRBJ1-1, with D possibly matching TRBD1 (5 bases). Deletions cut 0 bases from V and 5 bases from J, with 13 bases between. CDR3 length: 15 residues. The V gene's germline CDR1 is MNHNY and CDR2 SVGAGI (reference sequence). The CDR3 spells CASSYSTGGGTEAFF. For the CDR3, the DNA is TGTGCCAGCAGTTACTCGACCGGGGGGGGAACTGAAGCTTTCTTT.

The genes are TRBV6-1 and TRBJ1-2; 9 nucleotides line up with TRBD1. V shed 5 bases, J shed 8 bases, and the junction held 9 bases outside the gene matches. CDR1 is MNHNS, CDR2 SASEGT, per germline. The CDR3 contains 14 residues. The CDR3 region has the DNA TGTGCCAGCAGTAACACACAGGGGGCGCAAGGCTACACCTTC. Amino acids: CASSNTQGAQGYTF.

This clone was found a few times. This sequence joins TRBV18 and TRBJ1-5; D is unresolved. The ends were cut back, 3 bases at V and 0 bases at J, with 9 bases in the middle. Germline CDR1 and CDR2: KGHSH and LQKENI. The CDR3 runs to 15 residues. The CDR3 reads CASSPSVNSNQPQHF. The CDR3 coding sequence is TGTGCCAGCTCACCTTCCGTTAATAGCAATCAGCCCCAGCATTTT. Using reference TRBV18 and TRBJ1-5 for the parts outside the CDR3, the full variable domain is NAGVMQNPRHLVRRRGQEARLRCSPMKGHSHVYWYRQLPEEGLKFMVYLQKENIIDESGMPKERFSAEFPKEGPSILRIQQVVRGDSAAYFCASSPSVNSNQPQHFGDGTRLSIL.

The CDR3 reads CASSLGGGVYEQFF. CDR3 in DNA: TGTGCCAGTAGTTTGGGCGGGGGAGTATATGAGCAGTTCTTC. The chain carries TRBV19 and TRBJ2-1; 7 nucleotides align to TRBD2. Germline assignment: CDR1 LNHDA and CDR2 SQIVND (reference sequence). The CDR3 has 14 amino acids. V lost 5 bases to trimming and J lost 8 bases; unmatched junction nucleotides: 9.

The table lists this clone with a few counts. The rearrangement uses TRBV7-2 and TRBJ1-4; 11 nucleotides match TRBD1. This CDR3 contains 16 residues. Trimming cost V 4 bases and J 8 bases; bases outside gene matches: 9. Germline V gene data show CDR1 as SGHTA and CDR2 as FQGNSA. In DNA, the CDR3 is TGTGCCAGCAGCTCCCACGGACAGGGGGCATGGGAAAAACTGTTTTTT. It codes for CASSSHGQGAWEKLFF.

This sequence joins TRBV7-9 and TRBJ1-5; D remains unclear. This CDR3 is 17 amino acids long. CDR1 is SEHNR, CDR2 FQNEAQ, per germline (reference sequence). V lost 1 base and J lost 4, with 17 bases in between. The CDR3 loop is CASSLEYGDRGNQPQHF. The CDR3 coding sequence is TGTGCCAGCAGCTTAGAGTACGGAGACCGCGGAAATCAGCCCCAGCATTTT.

This chain joins TRBV2 and TRBJ2-1, with a weak D call TRBD2 (5 bases). From germline, CDR1 is SNHLY and CDR2 FYNNEI. Trimming took 4 bases from V and 7 from J, leaving 11 bases between them. The CDR3 length is 13 residues. The CDR3 DNA follows: TGTGCCAGCAGTGTTTATAGCGAGAATGAGCAGTTCTTC. Protein sequence: CASSVYSENEQFF.

The V gene is TRBV6-1, the J gene TRBJ2-5, with D possibly TRBD1 on 7 matching bases. Germline V gene data show CDR1 as MNHNS and CDR2 as SASEGT. V lost 0 bases to trimming and J lost 4 bases, with 15 bases between them. The CDR3 sequence is 16 residues long. CDR3 in amino acids: CASSEAPNRGGETQYF. CDR3 DNA sequence: TGTGCCAGCAGTGAAGCCCCCAACAGGGGAGGAGAGACCCAGTACTTC.

The rearrangement uses TRBV9 and TRBJ1-3; TRBD1 agrees at 7 bases. The CDR3 length is 17 residues. The germline gives CDR1 SGDLS, CDR2 YYNGEE. V trimming: 0 bases; J trimming: 3 bases; junction bases outside the gene matches: 9. The CDR3 reads CASSVDPPTGNGNTIYF. The CDR3 nucleotides read TGTGCCAGCAGCGTAGATCCCCCGACAGGGAATGGAAACACCATATATTTT.